This T cell receptor beta chain was documented in a study of early T cells in non-severe SARS-CoV-2 infection (dated by TCRdb to the early 2020s). Study-level background: TCR sequencing used bulk RNA from unsorted whole blood, so alpha and beta chains could not be paired. The research as a whole found: Matching against VDJdb was skewed toward anti-spike CD8 responses, likely underestimated virus-specific expansions, and missed private and CD4 specificities.

The study was a case-control design nested within a healthcare worker cohort in London, UK, with weekly nasopharyngeal swab PCR tests and blood sampling. Healthcare workers were recruited during the week of the UK lockdown, between 23 and 31 March 2020, and followed weekly for up to 16 weeks. The library was prepared using 5' RACE. Instrument on record: NextSeq 500. Unique molecular identifiers were attached to individual cDNA molecules in the TCR library protocol so that sequencing error and PCR bias could be corrected. Sequencing covered both TCR alpha and beta chains, and within each sample the abundances of alpha and beta sequences were tightly co-correlated. Per the original workflow: Decombinator V4 was used to annotate TCR sequences for V gene, J gene and CDR3. TCRs were defined as expanded if a significant change between any two time points was detected under a Poisson model with p below 0.0001. TCR abundances were normalised to the total number of TCRs sequenced per sample and expressed as counts per million. MAIT TCRs were defined by TRAV1-2 paired with TRAJ12, TRAJ20 or TRAJ33, and iNKT TCRs by TRAV10 paired with TRAJ18. VDJdb, accessed on 1 November 2021, was searched for TCRs annotated for CMV, EBV and SARS-CoV-2, and TCRs annotated for more than one antigen were excluded. The public sequencing data were trimmed at Q25 with fastp and processed into clonotypes with MiXCR by TCRdb, which kept only in-frame beta chains. Under each unique CDR3 protein, matching rows form one entry showing the most common genes and DNA. The V and J calls follow TCRdb's processing rather than the paper's. For this sample there are 85,000 to 100,000 distinct CDR3 sequences; about 10% appear just once. 4.5% to 5.5% of the sample rests with the top ten.

Remarks on this clonotype: Its antigen specificity is not known. Base quality data are lacking; no much larger clone is found one base away.

The germline V gene gives CDR1 as SNHLY and CDR2 as FYNNEI. From cysteine to phenylalanine, the CDR3 is 17 amino acids long. The entry retains the CDR3 DNA only, 51 bases that are in frame from base 1. For this chain, trimming is 2 bases at the V end and 6 bases at the J end, and the number of junction bases without a gene match is 7. The TCR comes from an adult who was a healthcare worker with PCR-confirmed SARS-CoV-2 infection or an uninfected control (not recorded which). Recombination connected TRBV2 to TRBJ2-2, with 12 bases aligning to TRBD2. The sequencing sample was made of whole blood. The CDR3 has the sequence CASSESRLAGVAGELFF. The bases read TGTGCCAGCAGTGAATCTAGACTAGCGGGAGTGGCCGGGGAGCTGTTTTTT. The variable domain in full, with residues beyond the CDR3 obtained from the reference TRBV2 and TRBJ2-2 genes, is EPEVTQTPSHQVTQMGQEVILRCVPISNHLYFYWYRQILGQKVEFLVSFYNNEISEKSEIFDDQFSVERPDGSNFTLKIRSTKLEDSAMYFCASSESRLAGVAGELFFGEGSRLTVL.